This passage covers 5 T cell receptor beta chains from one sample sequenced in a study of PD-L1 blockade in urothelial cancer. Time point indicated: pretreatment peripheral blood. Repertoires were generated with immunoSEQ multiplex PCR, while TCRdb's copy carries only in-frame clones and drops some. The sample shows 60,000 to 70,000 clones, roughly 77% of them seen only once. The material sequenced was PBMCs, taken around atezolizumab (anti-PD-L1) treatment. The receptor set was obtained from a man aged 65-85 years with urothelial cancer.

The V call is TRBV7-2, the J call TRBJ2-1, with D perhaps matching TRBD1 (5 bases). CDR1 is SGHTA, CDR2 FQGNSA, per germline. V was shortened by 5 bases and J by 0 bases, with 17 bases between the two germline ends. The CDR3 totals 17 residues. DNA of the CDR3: TGTGCCAGCAGCCTACAGGCGTGGGTTAACTCCTACAATGAGCAGTTCTTC. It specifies CASSLQAWVNSYNEQFF.

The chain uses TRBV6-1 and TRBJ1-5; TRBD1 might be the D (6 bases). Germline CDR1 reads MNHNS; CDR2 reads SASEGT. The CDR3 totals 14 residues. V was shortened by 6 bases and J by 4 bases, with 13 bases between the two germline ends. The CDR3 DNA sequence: TGTGCCAGCAGCGGGACACCTTCAAATCAGCCCCAGCATTTT. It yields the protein CASSGTPSNQPQHF.

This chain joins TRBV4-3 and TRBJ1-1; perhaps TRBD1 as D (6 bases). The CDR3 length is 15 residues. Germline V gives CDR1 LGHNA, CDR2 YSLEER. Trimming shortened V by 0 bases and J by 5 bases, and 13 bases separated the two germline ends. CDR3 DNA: TGCGCCAGCAGCCAAGATGCGACCAGGGGAACTGAAGCTTTCTTT. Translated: CASSQDATRGTEAFF.

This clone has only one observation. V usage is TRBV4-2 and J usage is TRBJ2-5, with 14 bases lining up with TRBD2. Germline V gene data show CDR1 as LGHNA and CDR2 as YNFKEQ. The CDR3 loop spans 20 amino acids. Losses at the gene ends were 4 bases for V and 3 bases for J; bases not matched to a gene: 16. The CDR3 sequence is CASSLGLAGDRTDLEETQYF. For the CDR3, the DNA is TGTGCCAGCAGCCTGGGACTAGCGGGAGACCGAACCGACCTGGAAGAGACCCAGTACTTC.

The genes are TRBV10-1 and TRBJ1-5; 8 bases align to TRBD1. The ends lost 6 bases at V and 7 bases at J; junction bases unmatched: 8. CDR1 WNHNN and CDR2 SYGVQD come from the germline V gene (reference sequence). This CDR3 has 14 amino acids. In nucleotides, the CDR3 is TGCGCCAGCAGGCAGGACAGGGAGGTACAGCCCCAGCATTTT. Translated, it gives CASRQDREVQPQHF.